What follows describes a single T cell receptor beta chain. The data derive from a study of cytotoxic CD8 clonotypes in ibrutinib-treated CLL. Assay: immunoSEQ multiplex PCR; the TCRdb copy retains only in-frame clones and omits some. The table has more than 12,000 clones, 52% seen once. The sequencing used PBMCs, collected at an approximately 25-month disease-progression time point, from a patient treated with ibrutinib. The clonotype comes from a human donor with chronic lymphocytic leukemia.

The CDR3 spells CASSNPHTRRLYGYTF. The DNA for the CDR3 is TGTGCCAGTAGTAACCCGCACACCCGACGGCTCTATGGCTACACCTTC. J is TRBJ1-2 and V is TRBV19; D remains ambiguous. This CDR3 region has 16 residues. Germline values: CDR1 LNHDA, CDR2 SQIVND (reference sequence). V was cut by 4 bases and J by 4 bases, with 19 bases left in between.